A single sample gave rise to the 2 T cell receptor beta chains below, sequenced in a study of blood T cell repertoires in COVID-19. Generated by immunoSEQ multiplex PCR, the TCRdb table keeps only in-frame clones and is missing some. The repertoire holds some 37,000 clones, with about nine tenths as singletons. Input material: peripheral blood. The receptors derive from a man in his 70s with acute or convalescent COVID-19.

The chain combines TRBV11-2 with TRBJ2-1; 11 bases agree with TRBD2. Germline loops: CDR1 SGHAT, CDR2 FQNNGV. The length of the CDR3 is 15 residues. Germline trimming cut 5 bases from V and 10 bases from J; bases unmatched to any gene: 10. CDR3 amino acids: CASSEGASGGREQFF. CDR3 nucleotide sequence: TGTGCCAGCAGCGAAGGGGCTAGCGGGGGGAGGGAGCAGTTCTTC.

The CDR3 protein is CASSLAGGFYGYTF. The CDR3, as DNA: TGTGCCAGCAGCTTGGCCGGGGGATTCTATGGCTACACCTTC. The chain combines TRBV5-4 with TRBJ1-2; D possibly corresponds to TRBD1 (5 bases). The CDR3 runs to 14 residues. The germline V gene has CDR1 SGHNT and CDR2 YYREEE (reference sequence). V was clipped by 0 bases and J by 4 bases, with 10 bases between them.